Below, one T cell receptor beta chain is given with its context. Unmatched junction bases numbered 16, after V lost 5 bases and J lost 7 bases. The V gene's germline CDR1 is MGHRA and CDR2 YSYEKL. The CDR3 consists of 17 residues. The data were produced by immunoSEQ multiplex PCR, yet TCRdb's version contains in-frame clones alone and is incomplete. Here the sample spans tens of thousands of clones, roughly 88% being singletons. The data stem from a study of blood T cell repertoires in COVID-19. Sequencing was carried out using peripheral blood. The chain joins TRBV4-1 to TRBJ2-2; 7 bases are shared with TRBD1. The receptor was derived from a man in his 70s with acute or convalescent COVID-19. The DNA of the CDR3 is TGCGCCAGCAGCACCCGGACAGGCCCCACCATCATCGGGGAGCTGTTTTTT. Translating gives CASSTRTGPTIIGELFF.